This entry lists 18 T cell receptor beta chains sequenced from one sample in a study of T cells in Graves' hyperthyroidism and ophthalmopathy. TCR beta CDR3 regions were amplified from RNA. First-round RT-PCR with HTBI primers amplified the TCR CDR3 region. TCRdb called the multiplex PCR reads again in MiXCR, with one record for every CDR3 protein. This table has 450,000 to 600,000 distinct CDR3 sequences, 13% to 15% appearing once. The sequenced sample consisted of blood. The receptors were sampled from a woman aged 35 to 49 with Graves' hyperthyroidism.

This clonotype was seen repeatedly, ten times or more. The V and J genes are TRBV27 and TRBJ1-6; D is unresolved. V was cut by 1 base and J by 9 bases, with 4 bases left in between. This CDR3 has 12 amino acids. The germline V gene encodes CDR1 MNHEY and CDR2 SMNVEV (reference sequence). The CDR3 sequence: CASSLWGSPLHF. The CDR3 region has the DNA TGTGCCAGCAGTTTATGGGGTTCACCCCTCCACTTT.

V and J are TRBV5-4 and TRBJ2-7; TRBD1 matches at 7 bases. CDR3 length: 13 residues. Germline trimming cut 1 base from V and 7 bases from J; bases unmatched to any gene: 5. CDR1 and CDR2 from the germline V gene are SGHNT and YYREEE (reference sequence). This chain's CDR3 is CASSLRQGFEQYF. DNA for the CDR3: TGTGCCAGCAGCTTGCGACAGGGTTTTGAGCAGTACTTC.

This clonotype came up many times. The chain recombines TRBV6-1 with TRBJ1-6; D possibly corresponds to TRBD1 (6 bases). CDR1 is MNHNS, CDR2 SASEGT, per germline. With 5 bases removed from V and 10 bases from J, the gap between germline ends came to 15 bases. The CDR3 has 14 amino acids. The CDR3, as DNA: TGTGCCAGCAGTTCCCAAGGGGGGACCTCACCCCTCCACTTT. It encodes CASSSQGGTSPLHF.

This clonotype was seen more than once but under ten times. V gene TRBV10-3 combines with J gene TRBJ2-1; D may correspond to TRBD1 or TRBD2 (5 bases each). CDR1 ENHRY and CDR2 SYGVKD come from the germline V gene. V was shortened by 8 bases and J by 9 bases, with 17 bases between the two germline ends. This CDR3 region has 13 residues. The CDR3 bases are TGTGCCATCGGGGACCCCGTCCTGGGTGAGCAGTTCTTC. Protein product: CAIGDPVLGEQFF.

On this clonotype itself: Just one base apart from a much larger clone, this may be a read error. The V gene is TRBV7-2, the J gene TRBJ2-7, with D perhaps TRBD2 (6 bases). The ends were cut back, 5 bases at V and 7 bases at J, with 21 bases in the middle. CDR1 and CDR2 from the germline V gene are SGHTA and FQGNSA. This CDR3 is 15 amino acids long. The CDR3, as DNA: TGTGCCAGCAGCCCATCCCGGGGAGGTATTAATGAGCAGTACTTC. This translates into CASSPSRGGINEQYF.

This sequence joins TRBV5-6 and TRBJ2-2, with 11 nucleotides matching TRBD1. V gave up 3 bases and J gave up 8 bases; unmatched junction bases: 12. Per germline, CDR1 SGHDT and CDR2 YYEEEE. The CDR3 loop spans 17 amino acids. The CDR3 sequence is CASSSWTGGAEWGELFF. The CDR3 coding sequence is TGTGCCAGCAGCTCTTGGACAGGGGGCGCTGAGTGGGGGGAGCTGTTTTTT.

There are a few counts of this clonotype. The CDR3 loop is CASSQGLGPYNEQFF. The CDR3 DNA follows: TGCGCCAGCAGCCAGGGACTAGGGCCCTACAATGAGCAGTTCTTC. The rearrangement joins TRBV4-1 to TRBJ2-1; TRBD2 matches 8 bases. This CDR3 has 15 amino acids. Germline V gene data show CDR1 as MGHRA and CDR2 as YSYEKL. V gave up 3 bases and J gave up 2 bases; unmatched junction bases: 3.

The table lists this clonotype with many counts. The chain couples TRBV18 to TRBJ2-3; no clear D gene. Germline V gene data show CDR1 as KGHSH and CDR2 as LQKENI. V lost 5 bases to trimming and J lost 6 bases, with 9 bases between them. The CDR3 loop spans 12 amino acids. The chain's CDR3 is CASSSLDDTQYF. CDR3 DNA: TGTGCCAGCTCATCTTTGGATGATACGCAGTATTTT.

In its sample, this clonotype was seen many times. CDR3 DNA: TGTGCCAGCAGCCAAACAGGGGCGAACACTGAAGCTTTCTTT. Translated, it gives CASSQTGANTEAFF. This rearrangement joins TRBV12-3 or TRBV12-4 to TRBJ1-1; 7 bases are a match to TRBD1. V lost 6 bases and J lost 1; bases outside the gene matches: 5. This CDR3 spans 14 amino acids.

In this sample, this clonotype turned up many times. The chain recombines TRBV7-2 with TRBJ2-6, with D unresolved. This CDR3 comprises 13 residues. Trimming cost V 8 bases and J 1 base, with 6 bases left between them. The germline gives CDR1 SGHTA, CDR2 FQGNSA. The DNA for the CDR3 is TGTGCCAGCGCCGAGTCTGGGGCCAACGTCCTGACTTTC. Translation: CASAESGANVLTF.

This clonotype was counted at least ten times. J is TRBJ2-5 and V is TRBV7-2; TRBD1 aligns across 10 bases. This CDR3 has 13 amino acids. V shed 5 bases and J 4 bases; nucleotides not matched to a gene: 1. Germline V lookup: CDR1 SGHTA, CDR2 FQGNSA. This CDR3 is CASSRQGAETQYF. The CDR3 nucleotides are TGTGCCAGCAGCCGACAGGGGGCAGAGACCCAGTACTTC.

The gene calls are TRBV5-1 and TRBJ2-2; 9 bases agree with TRBD1. J lost 2 bases, V lost 4 bases, and 3 bases had no gene match. This CDR3 is 15 amino acids long. Germline V lookup: CDR1 SGHRS, CDR2 YFSETQ. CDR3 DNA: TGCGCCAGCAGCCGGGACAGGGCCAACACCGGGGAGCTGTTTTTT. Protein product: CASSRDRANTGELFF.

This clonotype was detected only a few times. The chain employs TRBV12-3 or TRBV12-4 and TRBJ2-3; 9 positions match TRBD2. The CDR3 runs to 16 residues. With V trimmed by 5 bases and J by 0 bases, 6 bases remained unmatched. The CDR3 sequence: CASSRTSGFSTDTQYF. For the CDR3, the DNA is TGTGCCAGCAGTCGTACTAGCGGGTTTAGCACAGATACGCAGTATTTT.

This clonotype was seen more than once but under ten times. The J gene is TRBJ2-2, the V gene TRBV11-2; TRBD2 matches at 7 bases. This CDR3 spans 15 amino acids. Germline CDR1 is SGHAT and CDR2 is FQNNGV. Germline trimming cut 7 bases from V and 6 bases from J; bases unmatched to any gene: 11. Here the CDR3 reads CASTLSGGSAGELFF. The CDR3 nucleotides read TGTGCCAGCACCCTATCTGGCGGGAGCGCCGGGGAGCTGTTTTTT.

A few counts support this clonotype. The genes are TRBV15 and TRBJ2-3; TRBD1 or TRBD2 may be the D gene (5 bases each). There are 14 residues in the CDR3. The germline CDR1 and CDR2 sequences are LNHNV and YYDKDF (reference sequence). The germline V and J ends were trimmed by 6 bases and 1 base, with 11 bases remaining between them. CDR3 amino acids: CATRLRGGTDTQYF. CDR3 DNA: TGTGCCACCAGGTTGCGAGGGGGCACAGATACGCAGTATTTT.

This clonotype was counted ten times or more. This rearrangement joins TRBV28 to TRBJ1-4; D may be TRBD1 (6 bases). This CDR3 spans 14 amino acids. V shed 2 bases and J shed 7 bases, with 11 bases lying between them. Germline lookup yields CDR1 MDHEN and CDR2 SYDVKM. The CDR3 loop is CASSLGGAVEKLFF. The CDR3, as DNA: TGTGCCAGCAGTTTAGGGGGGGCCGTTGAAAAACTGTTTTTT.

This clonotype occurred many times. This chain connects TRBV5-1 to TRBJ2-1, with D possibly being TRBD1 (7 bases). Germline CDR1 SGHRS, CDR2 YFSETQ. The CDR3 is made up of 15 amino acids. V was pared by 0 bases and J by 6 bases, with 13 bases between. CDR3 sequence: CASSLVQGGGNEQFF. The CDR3 coding sequence is TGCGCCAGCAGCTTGGTGCAGGGGGGCGGCAATGAGCAGTTCTTC.

This clonotype has at least ten counts. The chain employs TRBV11-2 and TRBJ2-3, with D perhaps being TRBD1 or TRBD2 (5 bases each). Deletions cut 4 bases from V and 1 base from J, with 18 bases between. Germline CDR1 SGHAT, CDR2 FQNNGV. The CDR3 is 17 residues long. CDR3 coding DNA: TGTGCCAGCAGCTCCCGCGCGGTTCGGGGCGGCACAGATACGCAGTATTTT. It codes for CASSSRAVRGGTDTQYF.